Presented here are 10 T cell receptor beta chains from one specimen sequenced in a study of cytomegalovirus exposure and HLA in healthy donors. 13 Jbeta primers and 60 Vbeta primers were used for the PCR. The assay was immunoSEQ multiplex PCR, and TCRdb's table has in-frame clones only and misses some. This sample carries over 30,000 clones, more than 80% of them seen once, and the ten largest clones take over 10%. The specimen sequenced was PBMCs. These receptors originate from a middle-aged woman in good health and CMV-seropositive.

The chain uses TRBV5-5 and TRBJ2-3; 7 nucleotides line up with TRBD1. CDR3 size: 16 residues. Germline V gives CDR1 SGHKS, CDR2 YYEKEE (reference sequence). V trimming: 0 bases; J trimming: 4 bases; junction bases outside the gene matches: 8. This CDR3 is CASSLGGGRAADTQYF. The CDR3 DNA follows: TGTGCCAGCAGCTTGGGAGGGGGCAGAGCCGCAGATACGCAGTATTTT. The entire variable domain, with the rest obtained from reference TRBV5-5 and TRBJ2-3, is as follows: DAGVTQSPTHLIKTRGQQVTLRCSPISGHKSVSWYQQVLGQGPQFIFQYYEKEERGRGNFPDRFSARQFPNYSSELNVNALLLGDSALYLCASSLGGGRAADTQYFGPGTRLTVL.

The V gene is TRBV27, the J gene TRBJ2-3; 13 bases fit TRBD2. This CDR3 comprises 16 residues. Per the germline V gene, CDR1 is MNHEY and CDR2 is SMNVEV (reference sequence). With 3 bases clipped from V and 3 bases from J, the junction kept 3 bases outside the gene matches. This chain's CDR3 is CASSFGTSGVTDTQYF. The CDR3 DNA sequence: TGTGCCAGCAGTTTTGGGACTAGCGGGGTTACAGATACGCAGTATTTT.

This clone was seen a few times. This chain uses TRBV27 with TRBJ2-3; D unresolved. Germline loops: CDR1 MNHEY, CDR2 SMNVEV (reference sequence). CDR3 length equals 13 residues. V shed 3 bases and J shed 0 bases, with 4 bases lying between them. The CDR3 DNA reads TGTGCCAGCAGTTTCCGTAGCACAGATACGCAGTATTTT. This encodes CASSFRSTDTQYF.

The chain recombines TRBV6-5 with TRBJ2-2; D is unclear. The CDR3 runs to 13 residues. V was clipped by 1 base and J by 6 bases, with 6 bases between them. Germline V gives CDR1 MNHEY, CDR2 SVGAGI. The CDR3 sequence: CASSYLLAGELFF. The CDR3 nucleotides are TGTGCCAGCAGTTACTTACTTGCCGGGGAGCTGTTTTTT.

The chain couples TRBV29-1 to TRBJ1-1; D not certain. The CDR3 has 13 amino acids. Trimming removed 0 bases at V and 1 base at J, with 6 bases between. CDR1 and CDR2 (germline): SQVTM, ANQGSEA. The CDR3 DNA is TGCAGCGTTGAAGAGTCCCAGAACACTGAAGCTTTCTTT. It yields the protein CSVEESQNTEAFF.

This chain connects TRBV7-2 to TRBJ2-5; the match to TRBD2 covers 8 bases. Germline V gives CDR1 SGHTA, CDR2 FQGNSA. The trim removed 4 bases at V and 3 bases at J, leaving 1 base unmatched. CDR3 length equals 13 residues. The CDR3 region is CASSSGGKETQYF. CDR3 sequence (DNA): TGTGCCAGCAGCTCGGGGGGGAAAGAGACCCAGTACTTC.

The V and J genes are TRBV6-1 and TRBJ2-5; no clear D. The CDR3 runs to 16 residues. V was trimmed by 4 bases and J by 1 base, leaving 16 bases between them. Per the germline V gene, CDR1 is MNHNS and CDR2 is SASEGT. This CDR3 reads CASSGHIGPLQETQYF. CDR3 DNA sequence: TGTGCCAGCAGTGGTCACATTGGCCCCCTCCAAGAGACCCAGTACTTC.

V is TRBV5-1 and J is TRBJ2-3; possibly TRBD1 for D (5 bases). This CDR3 region has 14 residues. Per the germline V gene, CDR1 is SGHRS and CDR2 is YFSETQ. The V gene lost 0 bases and the J gene lost 2 bases, with 7 bases spanning the gap. The DNA for the CDR3 is TGCGCCAGCAGCTTGGAGGGGTACACAGATACGCAGTATTTT. It codes for CASSLEGYTDTQYF.

The chain combines TRBV6-1 with TRBJ1-4; TRBD1 might be the D (5 bases). CDR1 and CDR2 from the germline V gene are MNHNS and SASEGT. This CDR3 spans 15 amino acids. V lost 3 bases, J lost 4 bases, and 12 bases lay in between. The CDR3 reads CASSEGQGINEKLFF. Written as DNA, the CDR3 is TGTGCCAGCAGTGAGGGGCAGGGCATTAATGAAAAACTGTTTTTT.

The chain links TRBV18 to TRBJ2-1; TRBD2 matches at 14 bases. Trimming cost V 1 base and J 6 bases; bases outside gene matches: 8. The CDR3 runs 18 residues. Germline CDR1 and CDR2: KGHSH and LQKENI. CDR3 nucleotide sequence: TGTGCCAGCTCACCACTGGGACTAGCGGGGGTCACTACCAATGAGCAGTTCTTC. It translates to CASSPLGLAGVTTNEQFF.